This TCR beta chain was documented in a study of blood T cell repertoires in COVID-19. Overall study: Specimens from acute and convalescent COVID-19 originated in the United States, Italy and Spain. T cells, B-cell-depleted T cells, or PBMCs supplied cDNA or gDNA.

Methods used by the authors: Cell counts per sample came from amplifying reference gene primers. The table came from immunoSEQ multiplex PCR; TCRdb's copy has only in-frame clones and leaves some out. From that table come the V and J calls and clone size; the DNA was used to work out D and trimming. The sample consists of 180,000 or so clones, 80% to 90% of them appearing once. J was trimmed by 0 bases and V by 8 bases; bases with no gene match: 12. This CDR3 region has 16 residues. CDR1 and CDR2 (germline): MNHEY, SMNVEV (reference sequence). The specimen was peripheral blood. The V gene is TRBV27, the J gene TRBJ1-1, with 7 bases matching TRBD1. This TCR was recovered from a man between 60 and 75 years old with acute or convalescent COVID-19. Written as DNA, the CDR3 is TGTGCCAGCTCCTCGGGGACAGTAATAATGAACACTGAAGCTTTCTTT. It codes for CASSSGTVIMNTEAFF.